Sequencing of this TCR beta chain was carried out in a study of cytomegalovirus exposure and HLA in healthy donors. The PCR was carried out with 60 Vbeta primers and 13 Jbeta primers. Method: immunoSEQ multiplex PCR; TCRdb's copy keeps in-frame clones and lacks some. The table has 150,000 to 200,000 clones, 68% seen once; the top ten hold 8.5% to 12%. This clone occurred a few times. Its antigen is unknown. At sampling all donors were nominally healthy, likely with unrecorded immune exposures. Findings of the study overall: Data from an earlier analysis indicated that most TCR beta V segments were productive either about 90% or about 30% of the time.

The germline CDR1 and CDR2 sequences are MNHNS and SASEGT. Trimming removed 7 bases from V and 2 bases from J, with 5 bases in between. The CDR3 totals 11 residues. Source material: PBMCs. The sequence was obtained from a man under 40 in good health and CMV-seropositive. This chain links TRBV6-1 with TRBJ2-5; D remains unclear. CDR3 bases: TGTGCCAGCATCCTGCAAGAGACCCAGTACTTC. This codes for CASILQETQYF.